This T cell receptor beta chain appears in the sequencing data of a study of diagnostic markers for celiac disease (dated by TCRdb to 2018 to 2020). The sequencer listed for this sample is Illumina MiSeq. TCRdb reprocessed the reads, so every CDR3 protein sequence counts as one entry and DNA is not shown. The sample table gives 5,500 to 7,000 distinct CDR3 sequences. The ten largest make up 5.5% to 6% of the sample. According to the germline V gene (reference sequence), CDR1 reads WNHNN and CDR2 reads SYGVQD. Spanning cysteine to phenylalanine, the CDR3 consists of 13 amino acids. The coding DNA is unavailable. Note on this clonotype: Its antigen is not yet known.

Specimen: either unsorted cells or a sorted T cell fraction (not recorded which). The V and J segments used are TRBV10-1 and TRBJ1-1. This TCR was recovered from a human donor. This table probably holds off-target reads from a library built for another chain. CDR3 region: CASSESNGAEAFF.